The 29 T cell receptor beta chains below all came from one sample that was sequenced in a study of lymphopenia after photon versus proton radiotherapy (dated by TCRdb to the late 2010s). The library was prepared using the immunoSEQ multiplex PCR assay. TCRdb obtained this table from immuneACCESS and retained in-frame rearrangements with V and J assigned. These tables miss some clones; where compared with another copy, unresolved V genes account for less than half of the shortfall, and the remainder is unexplained. Recorded for this sample are about 50,000 clones; 80% to 95% of them occurred a single time. Of the sample, roughly 18% is held by the ten largest clones. Sequencing used peripheral blood, obtained from a patient treated with photon-based radiotherapy. The receptors come from a woman in her thirties or forties with cholangiocarcinoma.

This clone was seen only once. The gene calls are TRBV7-3 and TRBJ1-3, with 8 bases that match TRBD1. Germline CDR1 is SGHTA and CDR2 is FQGTGA. Trimming removed 0 bases from V and 5 bases from J; junction bases left unmatched: 3. The CDR3 sequence is 15 residues long. The CDR3 coding sequence is TGTGCCAGCAGCTTAACAGGACAGGGTCGAAACACCATATATTTT. As protein: CASSLTGQGRNTIYF.

The chain carries TRBV18 and TRBJ1-3, with no clear D. Germline V CDR1 and CDR2: KGHSH, LQKENI. With 2 bases removed from V and 0 bases from J, the gap between germline ends came to 11 bases. The CDR3 totals 16 residues. CDR3 nucleotides: TGTGCCAGCTCACCAGTTGTTGGCCTCTCTGGAAACACCATATATTTT. This codes for CASSPVVGLSGNTIYF.

The chain is built from TRBV29-1 and TRBJ1-1, with 7 bases matching TRBD1. V lost 1 base and J lost 4; bases outside the gene matches: 9. The CDR3 length is 15 residues. Looked up from germline, CDR1 is SQVTM and CDR2 is ANQGSEA. As DNA, the CDR3 is TGCAGCGTTGAAGGTGTAGGGGGCGCCGGCACTGAAGCTTTCTTT. It codes for CSVEGVGGAGTEAFF.

The V gene is TRBV29-1, the J gene TRBJ1-4, with D tentatively TRBD1 (6 bases). Germline V lookup: CDR1 SQVTM, CDR2 ANQGSEA. The CDR3 totals 11 residues. Trimming took off 6 bases at V and 10 bases at J, with 12 bases between the two ends. The CDR3 spells CSVGDTTKLFF. CDR3 bases: TGCAGCGTGGGGGACACTACAAAACTGTTTTTT.

The chain uses TRBV27 and TRBJ2-3, with 14 nucleotides matching TRBD2. The CDR3 covers 15 residues. Germline V gene lookup returns CDR1 MNHEY and CDR2 SMNVEV (reference sequence). V was clipped by 8 bases and J by 8 bases; unmatched bases: 9. CDR3 protein: CASDPGTSGRRTQYF. CDR3 in DNA: TGTGCCAGCGATCCAGGGACTAGCGGGAGACGTACGCAGTATTTT.

The chain uses TRBV7-9 and TRBJ1-2; D not resolved. This CDR3 contains 14 residues. With 1 base removed from V and 4 bases from J, the gap between germline ends came to 10 bases. CDR1 is SEHNR, CDR2 FQNEAQ, per germline (reference sequence). The CDR3 here is CASSLDSPAYGYTF. Here the CDR3 DNA reads TGTGCCAGCAGCTTAGACTCGCCAGCCTATGGCTACACCTTC.

The chain combines TRBV2 with TRBJ1-1, with D possibly TRBD1 on 5 matching bases. V lost 7 bases and J 0 bases, leaving 12 bases between the germline ends. The length of the CDR3 is 14 residues. Looked up from germline, CDR1 is SNHLY and CDR2 is FYNNEI. The CDR3 loop is CASKFDSLNTEAFF. CDR3 in DNA: TGTGCCAGCAAGTTTGACAGCCTGAACACTGAAGCTTTCTTT.

The rearrangement uses TRBV2 and TRBJ2-1; TRBD2 matches at 7 bases. Germline CDR1 is SNHLY and CDR2 is FYNNEI. CDR3 length: 16 amino acids. The trim removed 7 bases at V and 3 bases at J, leaving 12 bases unmatched. As DNA, the CDR3 is TGTGCCAGCACCCTGAGAGAGCGGGACCTCTACAATGAGCAGTTCTTC. Amino acids: CASTLRERDLYNEQFF.

The chain employs TRBV6-5 and TRBJ1-6; 8 bases align to TRBD1. CDR3 length equals 14 residues. Trimming cost V 4 bases and J 8 bases; bases outside gene matches: 4. Germline V gene lookup returns CDR1 MNHEY and CDR2 SVGAGI. The CDR3 sequence is CASSLTGEYSPLHF. The CDR3 DNA reads TGTGCCAGCAGTTTGACAGGGGAATATTCACCCCTCCACTTT.

The chain employs TRBV5-6 and TRBJ1-5, with D unclear. Trimming cost V 3 bases and J 4 bases, with 14 bases left between them. CDR3 length equals 15 residues. From germline, CDR1 is SGHDT and CDR2 YYEEEE. This CDR3 reads CASSSTGGSNQPQHF. As DNA, the CDR3 is TGTGCCAGCAGCTCTACTGGAGGCAGTAATCAGCCCCAGCATTTT.

This sequence joins TRBV29-1 and TRBJ2-7; D is undetermined. Germline V lookup: CDR1 SQVTM, CDR2 ANQGSEA. This CDR3 contains 14 residues. Trimming shortened V by 4 bases and J by 2 bases, and 15 bases separated the two germline ends. The CDR3 bases are TGCAGCGTTGTTGGAGACGCCTTCCCCTACGAGCAGTACTTC. Translation gives CSVVGDAFPYEQYF.

This clone was seen once. The CDR3 DNA reads TGTGGCTTGGACCTAGGGTATGGCTACACCTTC. Residues: CGLDLGYGYTF. V is TRBV28 and J is TRBJ1-2; D unclear. Germline values: CDR1 MDHEN, CDR2 SYDVKM. This CDR3 region has 11 residues.

The gene calls are TRBV5-4 and TRBJ2-1; D uncertain. The length of the CDR3 is 12 residues. Germline V gene lookup returns CDR1 SGHNT and CDR2 YYREEE (reference sequence). V lost 4 bases and J 10 bases, leaving 12 bases between the germline ends. The CDR3 reads CASSQISLEQFF. In DNA, the CDR3 is TGTGCCAGCAGCCAGATCAGCCTGGAGCAGTTCTTC.

CDR3 DNA: TGTGCCAGTATGTCTGGGGGGGAAACCTATGGCTACACCTTC. As protein: CASMSGGETYGYTF. The chain couples TRBV19 to TRBJ1-2; maybe TRBD1 (5 bases). This CDR3 comprises 14 residues. Trimming pared 7 bases from V and 4 bases from J, leaving 16 bases between. Germline V gene data show CDR1 as LNHDA and CDR2 as SQIVND (reference sequence).

The rearrangement joins TRBV6-1 to TRBJ2-5; 7 bases agree with TRBD2. V lost 4 bases and J lost 5; bases outside the gene matches: 10. The CDR3 consists of 15 residues. The germline V gene has CDR1 MNHNS and CDR2 SASEGT. The CDR3 spells CASSGSRLAGETQYF. DNA of the CDR3: TGTGCCAGCAGTGGGTCGAGACTAGCTGGGGAGACCCAGTACTTC.

The rearrangement joins TRBV5-1 to TRBJ2-5, with 7 bases identical to TRBD2. V shed 7 bases, J shed 4 bases, and the junction held 13 bases outside the gene matches. Germline V gives CDR1 SGHRS, CDR2 YFSETQ. There are 15 residues in the CDR3. CDR3 region: CASRITSGTGETQYF. CDR3 nucleotides: TGCGCCAGCCGAATAACCAGCGGGACCGGAGAGACCCAGTACTTC.

The chain joins TRBV6-1 to TRBJ1-1; D remains ambiguous. This CDR3 is built from 14 residues. From germline, CDR1 is MNHNS and CDR2 SASEGT. Deletions cut 3 bases from V and 1 base from J, with 9 bases between. The CDR3 is CASSEGSANTEAFF. The CDR3 DNA reads TGTGCCAGCAGTGAGGGATCAGCGAACACTGAAGCTTTCTTT.

The V call is TRBV7-9, the J call TRBJ1-1; 7 nucleotides line up with TRBD1. Germline CDR1 SEHNR, CDR2 FQNEAQ (reference sequence). J gave up 0 bases and V 7 bases, and 8 bases lay outside the gene matches. The CDR3 spans 15 residues. The CDR3 nucleotides are TGTGCCAGCATCACCTCACAGGGGATGAACACTGAAGCTTTCTTT. Translating it yields CASITSQGMNTEAFF.

This chain links TRBV19 with TRBJ2-1, with D unclear. Germline V gene lookup returns CDR1 LNHDA and CDR2 SQIVND (reference sequence). The CDR3 totals 19 residues. V shed 6 bases and J shed 7 bases, with 31 bases lying between them. The CDR3, as DNA: TGTGCCAGTAGCGCCTGGATCGGACGTAGCCTCCTCTTTGATAATGAGCAGTTCTTC. Protein: CASSAWIGRSLLFDNEQFF.

Notes on this clone: The sample holds other DNA sequences that translate to the same CDR3. The V call is TRBV30, the J call TRBJ1-1; D unclear. Germline V gene lookup returns CDR1 GTSNPN and CDR2 SVGIG (reference sequence). This CDR3 has 11 residues. Trimming removed 0 bases from V and 5 bases from J, with 4 bases in between. In DNA, the CDR3 is TGTGCCTGGAGTGTAGGGACTGAAGCTTTCTTT. Amino acid sequence: CAWSVGTEAFF.

The chain couples TRBV14 to TRBJ2-7; 8 positions match TRBD1. CDR1 and CDR2 (germline): SGHDN, FVKESK. Trimming removed 4 bases from V and 3 bases from J; junction bases left unmatched: 5. The CDR3 extends over 14 amino acids. The CDR3, as DNA: TGTGCCAGCAGCCGGACAGGGCCTAACTACGAGCAGTACTTC. Translating it yields CASSRTGPNYEQYF. Full variable domain (rest looked up from reference TRBV14 and TRBJ2-7): EAGVTQFPSHSVIEKGQTVTLRCDPISGHDNLYWYRRVMGKEIKFLLHFVKESKQDESGMPNNRFLAERTGGTYSTLKVQPAELEDSGVYFCASSRTGPNYEQYFGPGTRLTVT.

The genes are TRBV27 and TRBJ2-7, with 13 positions matching TRBD2. Losses at the gene ends were 2 bases for V and 2 bases for J; bases not matched to a gene: 0. The CDR3 extends over 15 amino acids. CDR1 is MNHEY and CDR2 is SMNVEV in the germline V gene (reference sequence). Here the CDR3 reads CASSLGLAGAYEQYF. The CDR3 DNA reads as TGTGCCAGCAGTTTAGGACTAGCGGGAGCCTACGAGCAGTACTTC.

CDR3 amino acids: CASRPQGRINSPLHF. CDR3 in DNA: TGTGCCAGCAGGCCCCAGGGACGGATTAATTCACCCCTCCACTTT. The chain joins TRBV2 to TRBJ1-6, with D perhaps matching TRBD1 (5 bases). V gave up 6 bases and J gave up 6 bases, with 15 bases separating them. The CDR3 runs to 15 residues. Germline V gene data show CDR1 as SNHLY and CDR2 as FYNNEI.

J is TRBJ1-1 and V is TRBV6-5, with D unclear. This CDR3 is built from 13 residues. Trimming stripped 5 bases from V and 3 bases from J, with 10 bases between. CDR1 is MNHEY and CDR2 is SVGAGI in the germline V gene. The chain's CDR3 is CASSRLGDTEAFF. Written as DNA, the CDR3 is TGTGCCAGCAGTCGACTTGGGGACACTGAAGCTTTCTTT.

V is TRBV11-2 and J is TRBJ2-1; a weak D match, TRBD2 (6 bases). Trimming left V 8 bases short and J 2 bases short, with 13 bases between. CDR1 and CDR2 from the germline V gene are SGHAT and FQNNGV. The length of the CDR3 is 14 residues. The CDR3, as DNA: TGTGCCAGCCGATTGGGGGGTCCCTACAATGAGCAGTTCTTC. Protein product: CASRLGGPYNEQFF.

The J gene is TRBJ1-1, the V gene TRBV28; no definite D call. Germline V CDR1 and CDR2: MDHEN, SYDVKM. CDR3 length equals 12 residues. V lost 4 bases and J lost 4, with 7 bases in between. CDR3 sequence (DNA): TGTGCCAGCAGTTGGCAAGGCACTGAAGCTTTCTTT. Its translation is CASSWQGTEAFF.

V gene TRBV9 combines with J gene TRBJ2-7; TRBD1 might be the D (6 bases). The V gene's germline CDR1 is SGDLS and CDR2 YYNGEE. Trimming left V 0 bases short and J 3 bases short, with 13 bases between. The CDR3 length is 15 residues. The CDR3 region has the DNA TGTGCCAGCAGCGTAGGAGGGGGAAGAGGCTACGAGCAGTACTTC. Residues: CASSVGGGRGYEQYF.

The V call is TRBV5-6, the J call TRBJ1-4; possible D gene TRBD1, 5 bases. The V and J ends lost 4 bases and 6 bases respectively, with 19 bases between them. The length of the CDR3 is 16 residues. Per the germline V gene, CDR1 is SGHDT and CDR2 is YYEEEE. CDR3 nucleotides: TGTGCCAGCAGCCTAGGCCAAGGGGCTAGGGATGAAAAACTGTTTTTT. It specifies CASSLGQGARDEKLFF.

The chain links TRBV28 to TRBJ2-7; weak D call: TRBD1 (7 bases). CDR1 MDHEN and CDR2 SYDVKM come from the germline V gene. V shed 5 bases and J shed 2 bases, with 13 bases lying between them. CDR3 length: 14 residues. CDR3 loop: CASSLAGGPYEQYF. The CDR3 bases are TGTGCCAGCAGTCTCGCAGGGGGGCCCTACGAGCAGTACTTC.